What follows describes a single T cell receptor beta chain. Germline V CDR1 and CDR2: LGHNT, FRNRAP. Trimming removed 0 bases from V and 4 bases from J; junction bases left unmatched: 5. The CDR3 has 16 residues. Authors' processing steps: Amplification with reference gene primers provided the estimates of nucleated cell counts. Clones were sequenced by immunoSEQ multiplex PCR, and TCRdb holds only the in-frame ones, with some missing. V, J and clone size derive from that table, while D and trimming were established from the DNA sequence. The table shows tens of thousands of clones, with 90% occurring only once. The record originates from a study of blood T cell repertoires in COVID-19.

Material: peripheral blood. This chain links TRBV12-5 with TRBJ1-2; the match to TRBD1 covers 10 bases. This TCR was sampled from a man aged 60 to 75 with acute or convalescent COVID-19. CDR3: CASGLVATGGFYGYTF. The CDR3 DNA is TGTGCTAGTGGTTTGGTAGCGACAGGGGGCTTCTATGGCTACACCTTC.